One sample yielded the 18 T cell receptor beta chains listed below, sequenced in a study of blood T cell repertoires in COVID-19. The repertoire was sequenced with immunoSEQ multiplex PCR; TCRdb's copy has only in-frame clones and lacks some. The repertoire includes roughly 360,000 clones, 80% to 85% of them detected once, and less than 6% sits in the top ten. Material for sequencing was PBMCs or T cells enriched from blood (not recorded which). These receptors were collected from a woman aged 50 to 60 who had recovered from COVID-19.

The DNA for the CDR3 is TGTGCCAGCAGCTCCAGCGGGGGGAATGAGCAGTTCTTC. This translates into CASSSSGGNEQFF. V is TRBV7-3 and J is TRBJ2-1; 9 bases match TRBD2. The CDR3 is 13 residues long. Germline lookup yields CDR1 SGHTA and CDR2 FQGTGA. J lost 7 bases, V lost 4 bases, and 2 bases had no gene match.

The genes are TRBV19 and TRBJ2-7; 11 positions agree with TRBD1. Germline assignment: CDR1 LNHDA and CDR2 SQIVND (reference sequence). Germline trimming cut 3 bases from V and 1 base from J; bases unmatched to any gene: 11. This CDR3 is built from 18 residues. The CDR3, as DNA: TGTGCCAGTAGTATCCGGAGTCCCGGGACAGGGGGATCCTACGAGCAGTACTTC. Translated, it gives CASSIRSPGTGGSYEQYF. Based on the CDR3 plus reference TRBV19 and TRBJ2-7, the full variable domain is DGGITQSPKYLFRKEGQNVTLSCEQNLNHDAMYWYRQDPGQGLRLIYYSQIVNDFQKGDIAEGYSVSREKKESFPLTVTSAQKNPTAFYLCASSIRSPGTGGSYEQYFGPGTRLTVT.

The rearrangement links TRBV23-1 to TRBJ2-7; D might be TRBD1 (8 bases). TRBV23-1 is sorted into the ORF group, with uncertain function. The CDR3 consists of 15 residues. The V end was cut by 1 base, the J end by 6 bases, with 16 bases between. CDR3: CASSQFRTGRGEQYF. In DNA form, the CDR3 reads TGCGCCAGCAGTCAATTTCGGACAGGGAGGGGCGAGCAGTACTTC.

The V gene is TRBV5-4, the J gene TRBJ1-6, with D possibly matching TRBD1 (5 bases). Germline CDR1 is SGHNT and CDR2 is YYREEE (reference sequence). V shed 4 bases and J shed 9 bases, with 11 bases lying between them. This CDR3 spans 13 amino acids. The CDR3 region is CASSADSISPLHF. Here the CDR3 DNA reads TGTGCCAGCAGCGCCGACAGTATTTCACCCCTCCACTTT.

V gene TRBV20-1 combines with J gene TRBJ1-1; the D gene is possibly TRBD1 (6 bases). Trimming stripped 3 bases from V and 5 bases from J, with 16 bases between. Per germline, CDR1 DFQATT and CDR2 SNEGSKA (reference sequence). The CDR3 totals 14 residues. This CDR3 reads CSASSRSGVTEAFF. The CDR3 DNA follows: TGCAGTGCTAGTTCCCGGTCAGGGGTAACTGAAGCTTTCTTT.

The V and J genes are TRBV2 and TRBJ1-4; TRBD1 matches at 8 bases. V lost 7 bases to trimming and J lost 8 bases; unmatched junction nucleotides: 6. The CDR3 extends over 13 amino acids. Germline values: CDR1 SNHLY, CDR2 FYNNEI. For the CDR3, the DNA is TGTGCCAGCAATGGACAGGGAGTCGAAAAACTGTTTTTT. Protein: CASNGQGVEKLFF.

This chain uses TRBV9 with TRBJ2-1, with D perhaps TRBD1 (6 bases). V was trimmed by 0 bases and J by 8 bases, leaving 21 bases between them. The CDR3 extends over 17 amino acids. Germline V CDR1 and CDR2: SGDLS, YYNGEE. CDR3 bases: TGTGCCAGCAGCGTAGCGGTTAGGGGGATAACGTCGGATGAGCAGTTCTTC. It is translated as CASSVAVRGITSDEQFF.

The rearrangement links TRBV19 to TRBJ1-1, with D possibly being TRBD1 (5 bases). This CDR3 region has 16 residues. The germline CDR1 and CDR2 sequences are LNHDA and SQIVND (reference sequence). V was pared by 1 base and J by 3 bases, with 15 bases between. DNA of the CDR3: TGTGCCAGTAGTATAGCGCGGGGCAACCACCACACTGAAGCTTTCTTT. Translated, it gives CASSIARGNHHTEAFF.

This chain uses TRBV7-2 with TRBJ2-7; 9 positions agree with TRBD1. The CDR3 has 15 residues. Per the germline V gene, CDR1 is SGHTA and CDR2 is FQGNSA. The V gene end was trimmed by 5 bases and the J gene end by 5 bases; junction bases not matched to a gene: 10. The CDR3 nucleotides are TGTGCCAGCAGCACAACGGGGACAGGGCGGAACGAGCAGTACTTC. This gives the protein CASSTTGTGRNEQYF.

The chain recombines TRBV2 with TRBJ1-4, with TRBD1 as a possible D gene (6 bases). Trimming removed 4 bases at V and 7 bases at J, with 16 bases between. CDR3 size: 15 residues. Per germline, CDR1 SNHLY and CDR2 FYNNEI. CDR3 coding DNA: TGTGCCAGCAGTGGGCAGGGGCTTATAGCTGAAAAACTGTTTTTT. Translation gives CASSGQGLIAEKLFF.

This chain joins TRBV19 and TRBJ1-2; maybe TRBD1 (5 bases). Trimming pared 6 bases from V and 6 bases from J, leaving 23 bases between. Germline CDR1 and CDR2: LNHDA and SQIVND (reference sequence). This CDR3 is built from 16 residues. The CDR3 sequence is CASSVGSGVVLNGYTF. The CDR3 bases are TGTGCCAGTAGCGTGGGGTCGGGGGTGGTTTTGAATGGCTACACCTTC.

The V gene is TRBV7-9, the J gene TRBJ2-2; 10 bases agree with TRBD1. The CDR3 sequence is 15 residues long. Germline V lookup: CDR1 SEHNR, CDR2 FQNEAQ (reference sequence). V gave up 6 bases and J gave up 8 bases; unmatched junction bases: 9. This CDR3 is CASSRQGAITGELFF. The CDR3 nucleotides read TGTGCCAGCAGTAGACAGGGGGCGATTACAGGGGAGCTGTTTTTT.

The chain links TRBV19 to TRBJ2-3; D unresolved. Trimming removed 2 bases at V and 3 bases at J, with 6 bases between. Germline CDR1 LNHDA, CDR2 SQIVND (reference sequence). The CDR3 totals 13 residues. The DNA for the CDR3 is TGTGCCAGTAGTATACAAGCTACAGATACGCAGTATTTT. Protein product: CASSIQATDTQYF.

This clone was seen more than once but under ten times. V and J are TRBV5-1 and TRBJ1-2; 7 nucleotides align to TRBD1. Germline values: CDR1 SGHRS, CDR2 YFSETQ. The CDR3 length is 15 residues. Trimming took 4 bases from V and 2 from J; bases not matched to a gene: 8. The CDR3 DNA follows: TGCGCCAGCAGCGCCGGAGGGGGCGAGAACTATGGCTACACCTTC. Translated, it gives CASSAGGGENYGYTF. The full variable domain, with the rest looked up from reference TRBV5-1 and TRBJ1-2, is KAGVTQTPRYLIKTRGQQVTLSCSPISGHRSVSWYQQTPGQGLQFLFEYFSETQRNKGNFPGRFSGRQFSNSRSEMNVSTLELGDSALYLCASSAGGGENYGYTFGSGTRLTVV.

This CDR3 reads CASSYSSRGGGSYNEQFF. In DNA form, the CDR3 reads TGTGCCAGCAGTTACTCGAGTAGGGGGGGCGGGTCCTACAATGAGCAGTTCTTC. This chain links TRBV6-2 or TRBV6-3 with TRBJ2-1; the D gene is possibly TRBD2 (7 bases). The CDR3 length is 18 residues. CDR1 is MNHEY, CDR2 SVGEGT, per germline. V lost 0 bases and J 1 base, leaving 16 bases between the germline ends.

The chain joins TRBV9 to TRBJ1-1; 9 positions agree with TRBD1. After removal of 4 bases from V and 7 bases from J, the junction contained 8 bases not matched to a gene. This CDR3 region has 14 residues. The V gene's germline CDR1 is SGDLS and CDR2 YYNGEE. The CDR3 protein is CASSLTGGIGEAFF. CDR3 bases: TGTGCCAGCAGCCTGACAGGGGGGATTGGTGAAGCTTTCTTT.

The V and J genes are TRBV29-1 and TRBJ2-7; D might be TRBD2 (5 bases). The germline V gene encodes CDR1 SQVTM and CDR2 ANQGSEA. The CDR3 contains 11 residues. Trimming shortened V by 7 bases and J by 2 bases, and 9 bases separated the two germline ends. The CDR3 here is CSATGTYEQYF. The CDR3 region has the DNA TGCAGCGCTACCGGGACCTACGAGCAGTACTTC.

The chain combines TRBV6-5 with TRBJ1-5, with 7 bases matching TRBD1. CDR1 and CDR2 from the germline V gene are MNHEY and SVGAGI. V shed 4 bases and J 0 bases; nucleotides not matched to a gene: 3. CDR3 size: 15 residues. This CDR3 is CASSSRGLSNQPQHF. The CDR3 coding sequence is TGTGCCAGCAGTTCAAGGGGGCTTAGCAATCAGCCCCAGCATTTT.